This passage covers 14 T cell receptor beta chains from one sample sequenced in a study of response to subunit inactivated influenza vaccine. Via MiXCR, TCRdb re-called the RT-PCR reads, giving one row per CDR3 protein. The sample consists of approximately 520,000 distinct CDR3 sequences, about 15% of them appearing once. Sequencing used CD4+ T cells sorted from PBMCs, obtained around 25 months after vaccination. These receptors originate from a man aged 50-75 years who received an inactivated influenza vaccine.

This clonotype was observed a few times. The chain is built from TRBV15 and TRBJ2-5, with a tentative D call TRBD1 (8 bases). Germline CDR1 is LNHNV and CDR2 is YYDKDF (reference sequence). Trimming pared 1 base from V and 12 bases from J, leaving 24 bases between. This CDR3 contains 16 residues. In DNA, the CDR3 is TGTGCCACCAGCAGAGTGTACACTTTGCGGGAGACAGGGGAGTACTTC. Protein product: CATSRVYTLRETGEYF. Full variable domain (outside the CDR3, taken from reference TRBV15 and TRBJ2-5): DAMVIQNPRYQVTQFGKPVTLSCSQTLNHNVMYWYQQKSSQAPKLLFHYYDKDFNNEADTPDNFQSRRPNTSFCFLDIRSPGLGDTAMYLCATSRVYTLRETGEYFGPGTRLLVL.

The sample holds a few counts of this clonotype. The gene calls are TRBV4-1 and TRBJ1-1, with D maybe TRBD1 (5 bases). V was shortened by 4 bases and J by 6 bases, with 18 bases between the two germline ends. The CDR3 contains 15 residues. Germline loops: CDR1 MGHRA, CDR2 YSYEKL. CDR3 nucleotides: TGCGCCAGCAGCCGGGGGTTAGGGAAAGACCCTGAAGCTTTCTTT. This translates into CASSRGLGKDPEAFF.

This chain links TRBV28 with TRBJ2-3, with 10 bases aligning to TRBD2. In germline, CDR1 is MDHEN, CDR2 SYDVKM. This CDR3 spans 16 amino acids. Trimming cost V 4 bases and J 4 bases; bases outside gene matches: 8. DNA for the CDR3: TGTGCCAGCAGTTCTTGGCTAGCGGGAGAGGCAGATACGCAGTATTTT. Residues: CASSSWLAGEADTQYF. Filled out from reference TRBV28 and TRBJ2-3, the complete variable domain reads DVKVTQSSRYLVKRTGEKVFLECVQDMDHENMFWYRQDPGLGLRLIYFSYDVKMKEKGDIPEGYSVSREKKERFSLILESASTNQTSMYLCASSSWLAGEADTQYFGPGTRLTVL.

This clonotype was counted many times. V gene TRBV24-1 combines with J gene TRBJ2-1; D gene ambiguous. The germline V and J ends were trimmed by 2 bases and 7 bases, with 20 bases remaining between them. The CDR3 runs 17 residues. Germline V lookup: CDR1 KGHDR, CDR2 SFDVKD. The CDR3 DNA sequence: TGTGCCACCAGTGATTCCATCTCGGGCACCGTGGTTAATGAGCAGTTCTTC. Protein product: CATSDSISGTVVNEQFF.

The DNA for the CDR3 is TGTGCCAGCAGTTCACGACTAGCGGGAGTTTACGAGCAGTACTTC. This codes for CASSSRLAGVYEQYF. The chain carries TRBV6-2 or TRBV6-3 and TRBJ2-7; 12 bases fit TRBD2. The CDR3 contains 15 residues. Germline values: CDR1 MNHEY, CDR2 SVGEGT. The V segment lost 4 bases and the J segment 4 bases; nucleotides outside the gene matches: 5.

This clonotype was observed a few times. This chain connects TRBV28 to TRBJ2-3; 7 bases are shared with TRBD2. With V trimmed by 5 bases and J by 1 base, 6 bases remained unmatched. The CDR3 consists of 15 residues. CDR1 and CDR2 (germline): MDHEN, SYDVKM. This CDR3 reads CASSPPGLRTDTQYF. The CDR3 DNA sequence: TGTGCCAGCAGTCCACCGGGACTACGCACAGATACGCAGTATTTT.

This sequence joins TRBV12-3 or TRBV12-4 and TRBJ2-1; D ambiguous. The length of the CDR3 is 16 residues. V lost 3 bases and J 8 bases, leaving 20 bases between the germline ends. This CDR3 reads CASSFWEPGQKDEQFF. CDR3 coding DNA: TGTGCCAGCAGTTTTTGGGAACCGGGTCAAAAAGATGAGCAGTTCTTC.

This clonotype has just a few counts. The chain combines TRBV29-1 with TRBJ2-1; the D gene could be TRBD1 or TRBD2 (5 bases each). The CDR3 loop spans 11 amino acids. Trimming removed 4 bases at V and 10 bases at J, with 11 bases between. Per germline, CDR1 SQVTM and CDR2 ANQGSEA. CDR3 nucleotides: TGCAGCGTTGCCTTTTGGGGGGAGCAGTTCTTC. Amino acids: CSVAFWGEQFF.

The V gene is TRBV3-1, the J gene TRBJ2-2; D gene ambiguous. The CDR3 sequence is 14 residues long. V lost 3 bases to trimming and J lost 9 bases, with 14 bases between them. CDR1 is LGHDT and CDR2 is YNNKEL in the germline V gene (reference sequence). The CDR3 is CASSHGRLTRELFF. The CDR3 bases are TGTGCCAGCAGCCACGGACGATTGACCAGGGAGCTGTTTTTT.

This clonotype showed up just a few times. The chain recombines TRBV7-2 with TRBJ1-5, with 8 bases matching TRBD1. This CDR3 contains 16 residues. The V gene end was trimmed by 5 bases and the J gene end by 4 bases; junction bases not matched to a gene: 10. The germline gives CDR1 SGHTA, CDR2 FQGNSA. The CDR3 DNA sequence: TGTGCCAGCAGCCCACAGGGGGTTCTCGCTAATCAGCCCCAGCATTTT. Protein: CASSPQGVLANQPQHF.

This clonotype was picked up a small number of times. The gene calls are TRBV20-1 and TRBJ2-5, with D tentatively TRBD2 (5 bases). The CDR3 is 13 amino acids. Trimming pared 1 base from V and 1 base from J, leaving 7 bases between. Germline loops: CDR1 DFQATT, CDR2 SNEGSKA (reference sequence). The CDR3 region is CSARGAGQETQYF. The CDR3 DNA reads TGCAGTGCTAGAGGGGCGGGCCAAGAGACCCAGTACTTC.

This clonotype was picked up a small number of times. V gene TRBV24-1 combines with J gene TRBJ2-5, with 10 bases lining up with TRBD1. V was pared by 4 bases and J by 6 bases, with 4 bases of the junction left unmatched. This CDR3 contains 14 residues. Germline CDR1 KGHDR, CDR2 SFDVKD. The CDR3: CATSEDRGLQTQYF. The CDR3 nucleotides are TGTGCCACCAGTGAAGACAGGGGGCTACAGACCCAGTACTTC.

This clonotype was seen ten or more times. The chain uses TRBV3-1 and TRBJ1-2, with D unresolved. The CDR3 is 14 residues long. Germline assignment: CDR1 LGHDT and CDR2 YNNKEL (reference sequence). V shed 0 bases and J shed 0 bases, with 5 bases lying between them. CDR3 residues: CASSQEVSNYGYTF. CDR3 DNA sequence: TGTGCCAGCAGCCAAGAAGTATCTAACTATGGCTACACCTTC.

CDR3 DNA: TGCGCCAGCAGCCGCGCATGGACAGTTCCGAACACCGGGGAGCTGTTTTTT. It specifies CASSRAWTVPNTGELFF. V and J are TRBV4-3 and TRBJ2-2, with a tentative D call TRBD1 (6 bases). The CDR3 is made up of 17 amino acids. Germline V gives CDR1 LGHNA, CDR2 YSLEER. The germline V and J ends were trimmed by 4 bases and 0 bases, with 15 bases remaining between them.